This T cell receptor beta chain was captured in a study of blood T cells in healthy people across ages. Alongside a J-beta primer mix, a sample-barcoded 5' primer served in a second PCR lasting roughly 6 to 11 cycles. Each CDR3 protein gets one entry after TCRdb re-called the 5' RACE reads with MiXCR. The repertoire has roughly 1.6 million distinct CDR3 sequences, about 35% of them found once; the top ten carry about 11%. This TCR was sampled from a woman aged 30 to 39 in good health. The source material was blood.

The DNA of the CDR3 is TGCAGTGCTAACCGGGACAACCCCAACTATGGCTACACCTTC. Translated, it gives CSANRDNPNYGYTF. The J gene is TRBJ1-2, the V gene TRBV20-1; D might be TRBD1 (6 bases). V was clipped by 4 bases and J by 2 bases, with 14 bases between them. In germline, CDR1 is DFQATT, CDR2 SNEGSKA (reference sequence). The CDR3 runs to 14 residues.